These 13 T cell receptor beta chains originate from one sample sequenced in a study of blood T cell repertoires in COVID-19 (dated by TCRdb to the early 2020s). Library preparation was by the immunoSEQ multiplex PCR assay. TCRdb mirrors the immuneACCESS table, restricted to in-frame sequences. Some clones are absent from its copies; in checked studies, under half trace to an unresolved V gene, and the reason for the others is unknown. The table for this sample lists roughly 130,000 clones; 70% to 85% of them were counted only once. More than 10% of the sample belongs to the ten largest clones. The specimen was peripheral blood. These receptors were collected from a woman aged 55-75 years with acute or convalescent COVID-19.

This clone was seen only once. The V gene is TRBV18, the J gene TRBJ1-4; 8 positions match TRBD1. This CDR3 has 15 amino acids. V dropped 4 bases and J dropped 6; count of bases not matched to a gene: 7. Germline V gene data show CDR1 as KGHSH and CDR2 as LQKENI. Here the CDR3 DNA reads TGTGCCAGCTCACGCCAGGGGGCGTACGATGAAAAACTGTTTTTT. Residues: CASSRQGAYDEKLFF.

V and J are TRBV24-1 and TRBJ1-1; D is uncertain. Trimming stripped 4 bases from V and 1 base from J, with 6 bases between. CDR1 and CDR2 from the germline V gene are KGHDR and SFDVKD. This CDR3 has 13 residues. CDR3 loop: CATSERENTEAFF. CDR3 nucleotides: TGTGCCACCAGTGAGCGAGAGAACACTGAAGCTTTCTTT.

The chain joins TRBV6-5 to TRBJ1-1, with D possibly being TRBD1 (6 bases). The CDR3 consists of 14 residues. The germline CDR1 and CDR2 sequences are MNHEY and SVGAGI. V was cut by 6 bases and J by 1 base, with 12 bases left in between. For the CDR3, the DNA is TGTGCCAGCAGGATACTGACAGGGAACACTGAAGCTTTCTTT. Protein: CASRILTGNTEAFF.

This rearrangement joins TRBV5-1 to TRBJ2-2, with a weak D call TRBD1 (6 bases). The CDR3 is made up of 14 amino acids. CDR1 and CDR2 (germline): SGHRS, YFSETQ. Trimming took off 0 bases at V and 6 bases at J, with 9 bases between the two ends. This CDR3 is CASSLDTGPGELFF. CDR3 nucleotide sequence: TGCGCCAGCAGCTTGGACACAGGGCCCGGGGAGCTGTTTTTT.

This clone appeared a single time. The rearrangement joins TRBV9 to TRBJ1-2; D not certain. This CDR3 contains 16 residues. V lost 3 bases and J 6 bases, leaving 21 bases between the germline ends. From germline, CDR1 is SGDLS and CDR2 YYNGEE. CDR3 in amino acids: CASSAEPDPTRDGYTF. The CDR3 nucleotides are TGTGCCAGCAGCGCAGAACCGGACCCCACGAGGGATGGCTACACCTTC. The variable domain in full, completed from reference TRBV9 and TRBJ1-2, reads DSGVTQTPKHLITATGQRVTLRCSPRSGDLSVYWYQQSLDQGLQFLIQYYNGEERAKGNILERFSAQQFPDLHSELNLSSLELGDSALYFCASSAEPDPTRDGYTFGSGTRLTVV.

V usage is TRBV3-1 (or the pseudogene TRBV3-2) and J usage is TRBJ1-5, with TRBD1 matching 7 bases. There are 15 residues in the CDR3. In germline, CDR1 is LGHDT, CDR2 YNNKEL (reference sequence). Germline trimming cut 1 base from V and 3 bases from J; bases unmatched to any gene: 3. The CDR3 sequence is CASSQATGLNQPQHF. CDR3 bases: TGTGCCAGCAGCCAAGCGACAGGGCTCAATCAGCCCCAGCATTTT.

This clone was detected a few times. The V call is TRBV13, the J call TRBJ2-3; the D gene is possibly TRBD1 (6 bases). Trimming shortened V by 7 bases and J by 2 bases, and 16 bases separated the two germline ends. Germline lookup yields CDR1 PRHDT and CDR2 FYEKMQ (reference sequence). CDR3 length: 15 residues. This chain's CDR3 is CASNKGEMDTDTQYF. CDR3 nucleotides: TGTGCCAGCAACAAGGGGGAGATGGACACAGATACGCAGTATTTT. Based on the CDR3 plus reference TRBV13 and TRBJ2-3, the full variable domain is AAGVIQSPRHLIKEKRETATLKCYPIPRHDTVYWYQQGPGQDPQFLISFYEKMQSDKGSIPDRFSAQQFSDYHSELNMSSLELGDSALYFCASNKGEMDTDTQYFGPGTRLTVL.

V is TRBV19 and J is TRBJ1-4; TRBD1 aligns across 9 bases. The CDR3 totals 15 residues. Germline V gene sequence: CDR1 LNHDA, CDR2 SQIVND (reference sequence). DNA of the CDR3: TGTGCATCTCGTCCCGGGACAGGGACTAATGAAAAACTGTTTTTT. This gives the protein CASRPGTGTNEKLFF.

V and J are TRBV19 and TRBJ1-6; 7 positions match TRBD1. Per germline, CDR1 LNHDA and CDR2 SQIVND (reference sequence). The CDR3 covers 13 residues. Trimming at V came to 8 bases and at J to 9 bases, leaving 7 bases not matched to a gene. CDR3: CASSGRGTSPLHF. The CDR3 DNA reads TGTGCCAGTTCCGGCAGGGGGACTTCACCCCTCCACTTT.

V is TRBV7-9 and J is TRBJ1-1; a possible D gene is TRBD1 (5 bases). With 3 bases removed from V and 8 bases from J, the gap between germline ends came to 13 bases. CDR1 and CDR2 (germline): SEHNR, FQNEAQ (reference sequence). CDR3 length: 13 residues. Written as DNA, the CDR3 is TGTGCCAGCAGCTTGGGGGGAGTCCTCGAAGCTTTCTTT. It codes for CASSLGGVLEAFF.

This clone was observed a handful of times. The CDR3 DNA is TGTGCCAGCTCACCCAACTCAGGGCGTAATTCACCCCTCCACTTT. The encoded protein is CASSPNSGRNSPLHF. V is TRBV18 and J is TRBJ1-6, with D maybe TRBD1 (5 bases). Germline-derived CDR1 and CDR2 are KGHSH and LQKENI. V lost 3 bases and J lost 6, with 12 bases in between. The CDR3 consists of 15 residues.

This chain connects TRBV5-1 to TRBJ2-2; tentatively, D is TRBD2 (6 bases). Germline CDR1 is SGHRS and CDR2 is YFSETQ. The CDR3 loop spans 14 amino acids. Trimming left V 0 bases short and J 4 bases short, with 7 bases between. The CDR3 DNA follows: TGCGCCAGCAGCTTGGACGGGGGCACCGGGGAGCTGTTTTTT. It translates to CASSLDGGTGELFF.

This chain uses TRBV10-1 with TRBJ2-6, with a weak D call TRBD1 (5 bases). The CDR3 has 16 residues. With 8 bases removed from V and 0 bases from J, the gap between germline ends came to 14 bases. The germline V gene has CDR1 WNHNN and CDR2 SYGVQD (reference sequence). The CDR3 reads CASRGQRVSGANVLTF. CDR3 sequence (DNA): TGCGCCAGCCGCGGACAACGCGTCTCTGGGGCCAACGTCCTGACTTTC.